Listed below are T cell receptor beta chains from one sample, sequenced in a study of blood T cell repertoires in COVID-19. Method: immunoSEQ multiplex PCR; TCRdb's copy keeps in-frame clones and lacks some. Among under 250,000 clones listed, around 87% were seen once. The sequencing input was peripheral blood. Every receptor here comes from a woman aged 65 to 85 with active or convalescent COVID-19. Each CDR3 is given with its conserved first and last residue. A D gene is named only where the DNA matches it firmly. Rows give clone size only sometimes, using once, few, many, or a class for an expanded clone.

d_call clone_size cdr3_length j_call v_call cdr3_aa cdr3_nt
TRBD1 . 12 TRBJ2-2 TRBV5-1 CASREGGWELFF TGCGCCAGCAGAGAAGGGGGCTGGGAGCTGTTTTTT
TRBD1 . 17 TRBJ2-2 TRBV4-2 CASSPKPWGQGAGELFF TGTGCCAGCAGCCCAAAACCATGGGGACAGGGGGCCGGGGAGCTGTTTTTT
TRBD2 . 14 TRBJ2-5 TRBV29-1 CSVPRAGTQETQYF TGCAGCGTCCCAAGAGCGGGGACCCAAGAGACCCAGTACTTC
. . 17 TRBJ2-7 TRBV21-1 CASSKPSGNPGRYEQYF TGTGCCAGCAGCAAACCTTCCGGTAACCCCGGGAGGTACGAGCAGTACTTC
. . 14 TRBJ1-5 TRBV2 CASSADLYNQPQHF TGTGCCAGCAGCGCGGACTTATACAATCAGCCCCAGCATTTT
TRBD2 . 16 TRBJ2-5 TRBV29-1 CSVIVGASGGKETQYF TGCAGCGTCATTGTCGGGGCTAGCGGGGGGAAAGAGACCCAGTACTTC
TRBD1 . 18 TRBJ2-2 TRBV4-3 CASSQDYTGTGVTGELFF TGCGCCAGCAGCCAAGATTATACCGGGACAGGGGTCACCGGGGAGCTGTTTTTT
. . 13 TRBJ2-3 TRBV12-3/TRBV12-4 CASSRDSTDTQYF TGTGCCAGTTCCAGGGATAGCACAGATACGCAGTATTTT
TRBD2 . 14 TRBJ2-5 TRBV11-2 CASSFLLAAETQYF TGTGCCAGCAGCTTCCTACTAGCGGCAGAGACCCAGTACTTC
. . 14 TRBJ1-5 TRBV7-2 CASSSRAGYQPQHF TGTGCCAGCAGCTCCCGCGCGGGGTATCAGCCCCAGCATTTT
. . 15 TRBJ1-1 TRBV6-5 CASSPTQGGNTEAFF TGTGCCAGCAGTCCCACCCAGGGAGGGAACACTGAAGCTTTCTTT
. once 13 TRBJ2-1 TRBV4-3 CASSQAAQGEQFF TGCGCCAGCAGCCAAGCCGCTCAGGGGGAGCAGTTCTTC
. . 14 TRBJ1-6 TRBV7-2 CASSLVGGGSPLHF TGTGCCAGCAGCTTAGTCGGGGGAGGTTCACCCCTCCACTTT
. . 15 TRBJ1-5 TRBV3-1/TRBV3-2 CASSQDSGTNQPQHF TGTGCCAGCAGCCAAGATAGCGGTACCAATCAGCCCCAGCATTTT
. few 14 TRBJ2-5 TRBV27 CASSLAGNRETQYF TGTGCCAGCAGTTTAGCGGGCAATCGGGAGACCCAGTACTTC
TRBD1 . 16 TRBJ1-1 TRBV5-1 CASRAGTGAWNTEAFF TGCGCCAGCAGGGCCGGGACAGGGGCCTGGAACACTGAAGCTTTCTTT
. once 12 TRBJ2-1 TRBV2 CASTDTYNEQFF TGTGCCAGCACGGACACTTACAATGAGCAGTTCTTC
. . 16 TRBJ1-1 TRBV4-3 CASSQEGLRGNTEAFF TGCGCCAGCAGCCAAGAGGGTCTTCGAGGGAACACTGAAGCTTTCTTT
. . 13 TRBJ1-3 TRBV6-5 CASGGASGNTIYF TGTGCCAGTGGAGGGGCCTCTGGAAACACCATATATTTT
TRBD1 . 19 TRBJ1-3 TRBV5-1 CASSLDGASRGQDGNTIYF TGCGCCAGCAGCTTGGACGGGGCCAGCAGGGGGCAAGATGGAAACACCATATATTTT
TRBD2 . 17 TRBJ2-1 TRBV19 CASSIGAGTSDYNEQFF TGTGCCAGTAGTATAGGAGCGGGGACTAGCGACTACAATGAGCAGTTCTTC
. few 19 TRBJ1-2 TRBV18 CASSPLSRGGRNLNYGYTF TGTGCCAGCTCACCACTGAGTCGGGGAGGCCGGAACCTTAACTATGGCTACACCTTC
TRBD1 . 16 TRBJ2-1 TRBV18 CASSPFDRVTYNEQFF TGTGCCAGCTCACCATTTGACAGGGTCACCTACAATGAGCAGTTCTTC
TRBD1 once 15 TRBJ1-1 TRBV18 CASSPRTGENTEAFF TGTGCCAGCTCACCCCGCACAGGGGAGAACACTGAAGCTTTCTTT
. . 16 TRBJ1-3 TRBV5-4 CASSRAPGLGGNTIYF TGTGCCAGCAGCAGGGCCCCCGGACTGGGAGGAAACACCATATATTTT
TRBD1 . 16 TRBJ1-4 TRBV19 CASSIPPDRGPEKLFF TGTGCCAGTAGTATCCCCCCGGACAGGGGGCCGGAAAAACTGTTTTTT
. . 15 TRBJ2-7 TRBV7-9 CASSLRQSQVYEQYF TGTGCCAGCAGCCTTCGACAGTCGCAAGTCTACGAGCAGTACTTC
. . 15 TRBJ1-5 TRBV10-3 CAISEVQAVYQPQHF TGTGCCATCAGTGAGGTTCAGGCCGTTTATCAGCCCCAGCATTTT
TRBD1 . 13 TRBJ1-1 TRBV4-2 CASSQEKGGRAFF TGTGCCAGCAGCCAAGAAAAAGGGGGCCGCGCTTTCTTT
TRBD1 . 15 TRBJ1-2 TRBV29-1 CSVGQGGPPSYGYTF TGCAGCGTTGGGCAGGGGGGCCCCCCCTCCTATGGCTACACCTTC
TRBD1 few 15 TRBJ1-1 TRBV29-1 CSVEDGTGGWTEAFF TGCAGCGTTGAAGATGGGACAGGGGGCTGGACTGAAGCTTTCTTT
. . 16 TRBJ2-6 TRBV4-1 CASSPEGGAGANVLTF TGCGCCAGCAGCCCTGAAGGGGGGGCTGGGGCCAACGTCCTGACTTTC
TRBD2 . 13 TRBJ2-5 TRBV2 CASGSGEGETQYF TGTGCCAGCGGTAGCGGGGAGGGGGAGACCCAGTACTTC
TRBD1 . 16 TRBJ1-2 TRBV6-5 CASSLLSPGTGHGYTF TGTGCCAGCAGTTTATTGTCTCCTGGGACAGGGCATGGCTACACCTTC
. . 15 TRBJ1-6 TRBV10-3 CATGGASSYNSPLHF TGTGCCACCGGGGGAGCAAGCTCCTATAATTCACCCCTCCACTTT
. . 13 TRBJ2-7 TRBV12-3/TRBV12-4 CASSRNRDYEQYF TGTGCCAGCAGTAGGAACAGGGATTACGAGCAGTACTTC
TRBD2 . 14 TRBJ2-2 TRBV7-3 CASSSSGNTGELFF TGTGCCAGCAGCTCTAGCGGGAACACCGGGGAGCTGTTTTTT
. . 12 TRBJ1-2 TRBV12-3/TRBV12-4 CASSLGARGYTF TGTGCCAGCAGTTTAGGGGCGCGCGGCTACACCTTC
. . 13 TRBJ2-5 TRBV10-1 CASSESVARTQYF TGCGCCAGCAGTGAGTCGGTTGCTAGGACCCAGTACTTC
. . 12 TRBJ2-1 TRBV2 CASSEGSNEQFF TGTGCCAGCAGTGAAGGGAGCAATGAGCAGTTCTTC
TRBD1 . 16 TRBJ1-1 TRBV7-8 CASSPDRGLLNTEAFF TGTGCCAGCAGCCCCGACAGGGGTCTTTTGAACACTGAAGCTTTCTTT
. . 14 TRBJ1-6 TRBV5-6 CASSFRAGGSPLHF TGTGCCAGCAGCTTTCGGGCCGGAGGTTCACCCCTCCACTTT
. . 14 TRBJ1-3 TRBV9 CASSPQEFGNTIYF TGTGCCAGCAGCCCACAGGAATTTGGAAACACCATATATTTT
TRBD2 once 15 TRBJ2-3 TRBV20-1 CSASIGGGPTDTQYF TGCAGTGCTAGTATCGGGGGGGGCCCGACAGATACGCAGTATTTT
TRBD1 . 15 TRBJ1-1 TRBV25-1 CASSDSGQLNTEAFF TGTGCCAGCAGTGACTCGGGACAGCTGAACACTGAAGCTTTCTTT
TRBD1 . 15 TRBJ1-5 TRBV3-1/TRBV3-2 CASSQGTGSNQPQHF TGTGCCAGCAGCCAGGGGACAGGTTCGAATCAGCCCCAGCATTTT
. . 15 TRBJ1-6 TRBV7-9 CASSADRFSNSPLHF TGTGCCAGCAGCGCAGACAGGTTTTCTAATTCACCCCTCCACTTT
TRBD2 . 15 TRBJ2-5 TRBV29-1 CSVDGTSGTRETQYF TGCAGCGTTGACGGGACTAGCGGCACCAGGGAGACCCAGTACTTC
. . 11 TRBJ2-3 TRBV10-1 CASSRGDTQYF TGCGCCAGCTCTCGGGGAGATACGCAGTATTTT
TRBD1 . 19 TRBJ1-5 TRBV29-1 CSVVLARGQGAKSNQPQHF TGCAGCGTTGTCCTCGCGCGGGGACAGGGGGCAAAGAGCAATCAGCCCCAGCATTTT